This TCR beta chain stems from a study of blood T cell repertoires in COVID-19. Authors' analysis steps: For nucleated cells, counts were estimated from reference gene primer amplification. Here immunoSEQ multiplex PCR was the method, and the copy in TCRdb shows in-frame clones only, minus some. The DNA was the basis for D and trimming; V, J and clone size are from that table. The sample carries 310,000 or so clones, 90% to 95% recorded once. One Seattle source followed patients from active infection through their disease course. Germline CDR1 reads MNHEY; CDR2 reads SVGAGI. This CDR3 is 13 amino acids long. Trimming shortened V by 6 bases and J by 2 bases, and 10 bases separated the two germline ends.

The sequenced sample consisted of peripheral blood. The TCR originated in a young woman with COVID-19, enrolled during active disease. The chain has TRBV6-5 and TRBJ1-2, with TRBD1 as a possible D gene (6 bases). CDR3 loop: CASSPDRNYGYTF. In DNA form, the CDR3 reads TGTGCCAGCAGCCCCGACAGGAACTATGGCTACACCTTC.